This TCR beta chain was identified during a study of radiotherapy plus CTLA-4 blockade in lung cancer. Looking at the study overall: Objective responses occurred in 15% to 20% of patients; around 28% had disease control.

Method: immunoSEQ multiplex PCR; TCRdb's copy keeps in-frame clones and lacks some. This table has tens of thousands of clones, 84% appearing once. Study results and caveats: Response was reportedly best predicted by early blood T cell clone dynamics, with interferon-beta. TCR clones originating in tumors grew in number in blood after radiotherapy plus ipilimumab.

As for this clone: What it binds is not known.

The length of the CDR3 is 15 residues. Trimming at V came to 6 bases and at J to 1 base, leaving 7 bases not matched to a gene. The V gene's germline CDR1 is MDHEN and CDR2 SYDVKM. The TCR sequence derives from a human donor with non-small cell lung cancer who had stable disease on radiotherapy plus ipilimumab. The input for sequencing was peripheral blood, taken from a patient treated with radiotherapy plus ipilimumab. The chain is built from TRBV28 and TRBJ1-1; 8 bases match TRBD1. CDR3 in amino acids: CASSSQGARNTEAFF. Here the CDR3 DNA reads TGTGCCAGCAGCTCCCAGGGGGCTAGGAACACTGAAGCTTTCTTT.